This TCR beta chain was identified during a study of cytomegalovirus exposure and HLA in healthy donors. Use of 60 Vbeta and 13 Jbeta primers characterized the PCR. Data came from immunoSEQ multiplex PCR; TCRdb stores just in-frame clones and leaves some out. Of 150,000 to 200,000 clones listed, 62% are singletons. Germline V gene sequence: CDR1 MRHNA, CDR2 SNTAGT. V was cut by 6 bases and J by 1 base, with 9 bases left in between. The CDR3 loop spans 13 amino acids. The TCR sequence derives from a man aged 40-49 years in good health and CMV-seronegative. What was sequenced was PBMCs. V gene TRBV6-4 combines with J gene TRBJ1-1; D remains unclear. CDR3 nucleotide sequence: TGTGCCAGCAGCCTTCAGGAGAACACTGAAGCTTTCTTT. It codes for CASSLQENTEAFF.